This T cell receptor beta chain was identified during a study of OX40 agonist ivuxolimab in advanced cancers. Across the whole study: At doses from 0.01 to 10 mg/kg, patients were given intravenous ivuxolimab every 2 weeks.

Details on this clone: Antigen unknown.

Trimming cost V 4 bases and J 6 bases; bases outside gene matches: 9. The V gene's germline CDR1 is MDHEN and CDR2 SYDVKM. The CDR3 is made up of 15 amino acids. TCRdb's copy holds only in-frame clones and misses some; the assay was immunoSEQ multiplex PCR. The table has roughly 80,000 clones, more than 75% seen once. Study-wide results and caveats: Antigens targeted by the expanded peripheral T cells were not determined.

The sequencing here drew on CD4+ or CD8+ T cells sorted from blood, taken in a trial of the OX40 agonist ivuxolimab. This sequence joins TRBV28 and TRBJ2-3; 8 nucleotides agree with TRBD1. The sequence was obtained from an adult with an advanced solid tumor such as melanoma, head and neck, liver or kidney cancer. In DNA, the CDR3 is TGTGCCAGCAGTTCCGGGACAGGAGTGGAGGATACGCAGTATTTT. Translating it yields CASSSGTGVEDTQYF.